What follows is one T cell receptor (beta chain) and its context. CDR3 size: 16 residues. Trimming at V came to 3 bases and at J to 9 bases, leaving 10 bases not matched to a gene. CDR1 and CDR2 from the germline V gene are MNHEY and SMNVEV (reference sequence). The record originates from a study of shared clonotypes between healthy human individuals. TCRdb's table, derived via immunoSEQ multiplex PCR, lists solely in-frame clones and lacks some. The table includes approximately 460,000 clones, over 60% detected once. The clonotype comes from a woman between 40 and 50 years old in good health. Some clones in this sample may be carry-over from other donors' samples. The V call is TRBV27, the J call TRBJ2-1; TRBD2 aligns across 11 bases. Sequences were obtained from PBMCs. The CDR3 loop is CASSFSGTSGWFEQFF. The CDR3 bases are TGTGCCAGCAGTTTTTCCGGGACTAGCGGTTGGTTTGAGCAGTTCTTC.